The 22 T cell receptor beta chains presented below share a single source sample, sequenced in a study of tumor-infiltrating lymphocytes in glioblastoma multiforme. Multiple V-beta primers and a C-beta primer amplified TCRB from RNA. TCRdb itself ran the multiplex PCR reads through MiXCR, one entry per CDR3 protein. The sample gives about 11,000 distinct CDR3 sequences, over 60% of which show up once; almost 40% is in the top ten. The sample comprised brain tumor tissue. These receptor sequences come from a male donor with glioblastoma.

This clonotype occurred a few times. One end of the junction does not line up with germline, which may come from a read error. This chain links TRBV4-1 with TRBJ1-4; D uncertain. CDR1 is MGHRA and CDR2 is YSYEKL in the germline V gene. This CDR3 contains 13 residues. This CDR3 reads CASSQRVNEKLFF. As DNA, the CDR3 is TGCGCCAGCAGCCAACGGGTGAATGAAAAGCTGTTTTTT.

Notes on this clonotype: Lacking the conserved final phenylalanine or tryptophan, this CDR3 likely reflects a read error. The V call is TRBV4-1, the J call TRBJ1-6; D is uncertain. This CDR3 region has 15 residues. Germline-derived CDR1 and CDR2 are MGHRA and YSYEKL. Between the trimmed V and J ends, which lost 8 bases and 9 bases, there was a span of 20 bases. The CDR3 loop reads CASQNLGYGVSPLHC. In DNA form, the CDR3 reads TGCGCCAGCCAAAACCTGGGATATGGGGTTTCACCCCTCCACTGT.

This clonotype was found many times. The V gene is TRBV5-1, the J gene TRBJ2-7; perhaps TRBD1 as D (7 bases). The germline V gene encodes CDR1 SGHRS and CDR2 YFSETQ. The V end was cut by 0 bases, the J end by 6 bases, with 19 bases between. The length of the CDR3 is 16 residues. CDR3 coding DNA: TGCGCCAGCAGCTTGGGGGTCGGAGGGGGCTTGGGCGAGCAGTACTTC. As protein: CASSLGVGGGLGEQYF.

This clonotype was counted at least ten times. A much larger clone is a single base away; this may be a read error. The rearrangement uses TRBV7-8 and TRBJ2-7; possibly TRBD2 for D (5 bases). CDR3 size: 14 residues. Deletions cut 8 bases from V and 3 bases from J, with 17 bases between. In germline, CDR1 is SGHVS, CDR2 FQNEAQ. The CDR3 spells CASQLGIADYEQYF. The CDR3 coding sequence is TGTGCCAGCCAACTAGGAATAGCTGACTACGAGCAGTACTTC.

This chain joins TRBV10-2 and TRBJ1-5; the match to TRBD1 covers 9 bases. Germline trimming cut 6 bases from V and 6 bases from J; bases unmatched to any gene: 9. This CDR3 comprises 15 residues. CDR1 WSHSY and CDR2 SAAADI come from the germline V gene. CDR3 sequence: CASRPSATGGQPQHF. The CDR3 coding sequence is TGCGCCAGCAGACCCTCGGCGACAGGGGGTCAGCCCCAGCATTTT.

V usage is TRBV11-2 and J usage is TRBJ2-1; possibly TRBD2 for D (7 bases). The DNA end favors TRBJ2-5, so the J call may be wrong. CDR1 and CDR2 from the germline V gene are SGHAT and FQNNGV. This CDR3 contains 14 residues. CDR3 DNA sequence: TGTGCCAGCAGGATGGCGGGGGCACAAGAGACCCAGTACTTC. Translation: CASRMAGAQETQYF.

This clonotype is medium-sized in the sample. The rearrangement uses TRBV11-2 and TRBJ1-1; the D is unclear. Germline assignment: CDR1 SGHAT and CDR2 FQNNGV. Between the trimmed V and J ends, which lost 3 bases and 1 base, there was a span of 12 bases. The length of the CDR3 is 15 residues. CDR3 amino acids: CASSLMVAGNTEAFF. CDR3 DNA: TGTGCCAGCAGCTTGATGGTCGCGGGGAACACTGAAGCTTTCTTT.

In this sample, this clonotype is large. The rearrangement joins TRBV6-2 or TRBV6-3 to TRBJ2-1; TRBD2 might be the D (5 bases). There are 13 residues in the CDR3. Germline CDR1 and CDR2: MNHEY and SVGEGT. V was pared by 2 bases and J by 8 bases, with 10 bases between. The CDR3 region is CASSYERVHEQFF. The CDR3 coding sequence is TGTGCCAGCAGTTACGAGAGGGTCCATGAGCAGTTCTTC.

This clonotype was seen at least ten times. The rearrangement joins TRBV27 to TRBJ2-4, with D uncertain. The CDR3 length is 18 residues. V was shortened by 4 bases and J by 1 base, with 20 bases between the two germline ends. Germline CDR1 MNHEY, CDR2 SMNVEV (reference sequence). Here the CDR3 reads CASSYIRPVPYAKNIQYF. The CDR3, as DNA: TGTGCCAGCAGTTACATAAGACCTGTTCCGTACGCCAAAAACATTCAGTACTTC.

Concerning this clonotype itself: Germline and junction disagree at one end, which may indicate a read error. J is TRBJ1-1 and V is TRBV11-1; 7 bases match TRBD1. The germline gives CDR1 SGHAT, CDR2 FQDESV (reference sequence). CDR3 length: 14 amino acids. The CDR3, as DNA: TGTACGAGCAGCTTAGAGGAGTGGGACAGCGAGGCTCTCTTT. It is translated as CTSSLEEWDSEALF.

The chain recombines TRBV11-2 with TRBJ2-7; 9 nucleotides agree with TRBD2. V trimming: 6 bases; J trimming: 6 bases; junction bases outside the gene matches: 12. The V gene's germline CDR1 is SGHAT and CDR2 FQNNGV. The CDR3 has 15 residues. The DNA for the CDR3 is TGTGCCAGCAGTTTATTAGCGGGGGAGTTCACCGAGCAGTACTTC. Protein: CASSLLAGEFTEQYF.

The V and J genes are TRBV29-1 and TRBJ2-3; the match to TRBD2 covers 12 bases. The CDR3 length is 15 residues. Germline CDR1 and CDR2: SQVTM and ANQGSEA. Trimming took 6 bases from V and 2 from J; bases not matched to a gene: 6. The DNA for the CDR3 is TGCAGCGTGATTCTAGCGGGGGGGCACACAGATACGCAGTATTTT. Its protein is CSVILAGGHTDTQYF.

Of note for this clonotype: Since a much larger clone is just one base distant, this may be a read error. The chain is built from TRBV11-2 and TRBJ2-2; D not resolved. This CDR3 spans 12 amino acids. Germline CDR1 and CDR2: SGHAT and FQNNGV. Trimming shortened V by 6 bases and J by 7 bases, and 9 bases separated the two germline ends. CDR3 coding DNA: TGTGCCAGCAGAAAGACACTCGGGGAGCTGTTTTTT. Translating it yields CASRKTLGELFF.

The chain has TRBV11-1 and TRBJ2-1; TRBD2 is a possible D gene (5 bases). Germline CDR1 is SGHAT and CDR2 is FQDESV (reference sequence). The V and J ends lost 7 bases and 7 bases respectively, with 14 bases between them. CDR3 length: 13 residues. The CDR3 DNA reads as TGTGCCAGCACCTGGGAAATAGCGAATGAGCAGTTCTTC. This codes for CASTWEIANEQFF.

The V gene is TRBV11-2, the J gene TRBJ2-2; 7 nucleotides agree with TRBD1. Germline V lookup: CDR1 SGHAT, CDR2 FQNNGV. The CDR3 covers 15 residues. The junction had 7 bases not matched to a gene; V was cut back by 6 bases and J by 3 bases. The CDR3 nucleotides are TGTGCCAGCAGTACGGGACAGACTTACACCGGGGAGCTGTTTTTT. Its translation: CASSTGQTYTGELFF.

This clonotype has only a few counts. A much larger clonotype is one base distant, so this may be a read error. The V call is TRBV7-8, the J call TRBJ1-2; D possibly corresponds to TRBD1 (6 bases). Germline CDR1 reads SGHVS; CDR2 reads FQNEAQ. This CDR3 contains 15 residues. CDR3 nucleotides: TGTGCCAGCAGCTTAGCGACGGCAGGGGACTATGGCTGCACCTTC. Amino acid sequence: CASSLATAGDYGCTF.

The gene calls are TRBV11-2 and TRBJ2-7; D remains unclear. The V and J ends lost 2 bases and 6 bases respectively, with 11 bases between them. Germline V gene sequence: CDR1 SGHAT, CDR2 FQNNGV. This CDR3 is 13 amino acids long. CDR3 sequence: CASSLRVISEQYF. The CDR3 DNA follows: TGTGCCAGCAGCTTAAGGGTTATCTCCGAGCAGTACTTC. The full variable domain, with the rest looked up from reference TRBV11-2 and TRBJ2-7, is EAGVAQSPRYKIIEKRQSVAFWCNPISGHATLYWYQQILGQGPKLLIQFQNNGVVDDSQLPKDRFSAERLKGVDSTLKIQPAKLEDSAVYLCASSLRVISEQYFGPGTRLTVT.

A single count supports this clonotype. This sequence joins TRBV11-2 and TRBJ2-1; the match to TRBD2 covers 10 bases. The DNA end lines up better with TRBJ2-7; the J call may be wrong. Germline CDR1 SGHAT, CDR2 FQNNGV. The CDR3 contains 15 residues. The DNA for the CDR3 is TGTGCCAGCATCCCCCTAGCGGGGGTGAGTAGAGAGCAGTACTTC. It specifies CASIPLAGVSREQYF.

V gene TRBV29-1 combines with J gene TRBJ2-7, with a tentative D call TRBD1 (6 bases). Looked up from germline, CDR1 is SQVTM and CDR2 is ANQGSEA. The CDR3 sequence is 14 residues long. CDR3 nucleotide sequence: TGCAGTGTTCAAAGGACAGAGGGGTTCTATGAGCAGTACTTC. Its protein product is CSVQRTEGFYEQYF.

V and J are TRBV29-1 and TRBJ2-7, with D tentatively TRBD1 or TRBD2 (5 bases each). The CDR3 extends over 14 amino acids. From germline, CDR1 is SQVTM and CDR2 ANQGSEA. The CDR3 here is CNVVGDEGFYEQYF. The CDR3 DNA reads TGCAATGTTGTGGGGGACGAGGGCTTCTACGAGCAGTACTTC.

V is TRBV20-1 and J is TRBJ2-7, with D maybe TRBD2 (5 bases). The CDR3 loop spans 15 amino acids. Deletions cut 0 bases from V and 4 bases from J, with 16 bases between. CDR1 and CDR2 (germline): DFQATT, SNEGSKA (reference sequence). CDR3 sequence: CSAREWTSEDYEQYF. CDR3 sequence (DNA): TGCAGTGCTAGAGAATGGACTTCAGAGGATTACGAGCAGTACTTC.

V gene TRBV29-1 combines with J gene TRBJ2-5; possible D gene TRBD1, 7 bases. In germline, CDR1 is SQVTM, CDR2 ANQGSEA. CDR3 length equals 11 residues. CDR3 sequence: CSHPRGESQYF. The CDR3, as DNA: TGCAGTCACCCCAGGGGGGAGTCCCAGTACTTC.